Only a few counts were recorded for the clone carrying this TCR beta chain. Trimming pared 1 base from V and 2 bases from J, leaving 10 bases between. Germline-derived CDR1 and CDR2 are SGHTA and FQGNSA. The CDR3 has 15 amino acids. The sample is drawn from a study of immune characterization of retroperitoneal liposarcoma. TCRdb passed the PCR reads through MiXCR, listing each CDR3 protein once. There are more than 6,000 distinct CDR3 sequences in the sample; roughly 28% occur only once, and around 42% lies in the top ten. The source is a male donor with retroperitoneal liposarcoma. The genes are TRBV7-2 and TRBJ2-3, with a tentative D call TRBD2 (6 bases). Sample: blood. The CDR3 nucleotides read TGTGCCAGCAGCTTAGGCGGGACCTCCACAGATACGCAGTATTTT. Its protein product is CASSLGGTSTDTQYF.